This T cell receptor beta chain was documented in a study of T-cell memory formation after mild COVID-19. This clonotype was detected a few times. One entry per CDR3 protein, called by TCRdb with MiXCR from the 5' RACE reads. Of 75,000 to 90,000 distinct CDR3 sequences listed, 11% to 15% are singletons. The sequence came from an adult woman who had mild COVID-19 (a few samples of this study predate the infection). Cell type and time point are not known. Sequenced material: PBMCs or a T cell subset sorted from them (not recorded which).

The CDR3 protein is CASSLDPVTYGYTF. The CDR3, as DNA: TGTGCCAGCAGCTTAGACCCGGTAACCTATGGCTACACCTTC. The chain couples TRBV11-2 to TRBJ1-2; D call uncertain. Per the germline V gene, CDR1 is SGHAT and CDR2 is FQNNGV. CDR3 length: 14 amino acids. Between the trimmed V and J ends, which lost 0 bases and 4 bases, there was a span of 9 bases.